The rows below give T cell receptor beta chains drawn from one sample of a study of molecular identifiers for immune sequencing clone quantification. TCRdb called the PCR reads again in MiXCR, with one record for every CDR3 protein. The profile shows about 320,000 distinct CDR3 sequences, about 22% of them singletons. Input material: naive CD8+ T cells from blood, with Jurkat cell RNA spiked in. The receptors stem from a human donor in good health. Some libraries in this study had Jurkat cell RNA spiked in. The CDR3 runs from the conserved cysteine through the conserved F or W. Fields, in order: J gene, D gene, V gene, clone size, CDR3 protein, CDR3 DNA. D genes are given only for firm matches. For some rows the clone size is stated as once, few or many, or as a class when expanded; others skip it.

>TRBJ1-1|NA|TRBV12-5|few
CASGSGSTEAFF
TGTGCTAGTGGTTCCGGGAGCACTGAAGCTTTCTTT
>TRBJ1-5|TRBD1|TRBV6-2/TRBV6-3|NA
CASRWTGDSNQPQHF
TGTGCCAGCAGATGGACAGGGGATAGCAATCAGCCCCAGCATTTT
>TRBJ2-7|NA|TRBV5-6|many
CASSATASRSYEQYF
TGTGCCAGCAGCGCGACAGCCTCTCGCTCCTACGAGCAGTACTTC
>TRBJ1-5|NA|TRBV4-1|many
CASSQDNGPGQPQHF
TGCGCCAGCAGCCAAGATAACGGGCCAGGGCAGCCCCAGCATTTT
>TRBJ1-1|NA|TRBV3-1|few
CASSPRWSENTEAFF
TGTGCCAGCAGCCCCCGGTGGAGTGAGAACACTGAAGCTTTCTTT
>TRBJ2-3|TRBD2|TRBV4-2|few
CASSQVASGRFVTDTQYF
TGTGCCAGCAGCCAAGTAGCTAGCGGGAGGTTTGTCACAGATACGCAGTATTTT
>TRBJ2-5|NA|TRBV20-1|NA
CSARPSVFETQYF
TGCAGTGCTAGGCCTAGCGTGTTCGAGACCCAGTACTTC
>TRBJ1-1|NA|TRBV7-8|many
CASSLPGRLNTEAFF
TGTGCCAGCAGCTTACCGGGCCGGCTGAACACTGAAGCTTTCTTT
>TRBJ2-7|TRBD1|TRBV6-2/TRBV6-3|NA
CASSYLGSGQVGYEQYF
TGTGCCAGCAGTTATCTGGGCTCGGGACAGGTCGGCTACGAGCAGTACTTC
>TRBJ1-3|NA|TRBV12-3/TRBV12-4|NA
CASSYPPGQGPSGNTIYF
TGTGCCAGCAGTTACCCCCCAGGCCAGGGGCCCTCTGGAAACACCATATATTTT
>TRBJ2-3|NA|TRBV4-3|few
CASSQEEGDTQYF
TGCGCCAGCAGCCAAGAGGAGGGAGATACGCAGTATTTT
>TRBJ2-1|NA|TRBV7-9|few
CARSKPGASGYNEQFF
TGTGCCCGCAGCAAACCGGGGGCCAGCGGATACAATGAGCAGTTCTTC
>TRBJ1-4|TRBD1|TRBV7-8|many
CASSLDLDRRTNEKLFF
TGTGCCAGCAGCTTAGACTTGGACAGGCGAACTAATGAAAAACTGTTTTTT
>TRBJ2-1|NA|TRBV30|few
CAWSWDGSSYNEQFF
TGTGCCTGGAGTTGGGACGGTAGCTCCTACAATGAGCAGTTCTTC
>TRBJ1-1|NA|TRBV7-2|many
CASLLGDLGTEAFF
TGTGCCAGTCTTTTAGGGGACCTAGGCACTGAAGCTTTCTTT
>TRBJ2-7|TRBD2|TRBV20-1|few
CSAREPRLAGAYEQYF
TGCAGTGCTAGAGAACCCCGACTAGCGGGTGCCTACGAGCAGTACTTC
>TRBJ2-5|TRBD2|TRBV29-1|many
CSVVPGGYQETQYF
TGCAGCGTTGTTCCGGGGGGGTACCAAGAGACCCAGTACTTC
>TRBJ2-5|NA|TRBV4-3|few
CASSRGLTQETQYF
TGCGCCAGCAGCCGAGGACTAACACAAGAGACCCAGTACTTC
>TRBJ2-2|NA|TRBV29-1|many
CSARGDTGELFF
TGCAGCGCCCGAGGGGACACCGGGGAGCTGTTTTTT
>TRBJ2-7|NA|TRBV27|many
CASSPRGREQYF
TGTGCCAGCAGTCCGCGCGGGCGCGAGCAGTACTTC
>TRBJ1-5|NA|TRBV7-6|many
CASSLESGDSNQPQHF
TGTGCCAGCAGCTTAGAGAGCGGTGATAGCAATCAGCCCCAGCATTTT
>TRBJ1-1|TRBD1|TRBV4-1|few
CASSLPGGKSTEAFF
TGCGCCAGCAGCTTACCAGGGGGGAAGAGCACTGAAGCTTTCTTT
>TRBJ1-4|NA|TRBV6-6|many
CASAGSFGEKLFF
TGTGCCAGTGCCGGCTCTTTTGGTGAAAAACTGTTTTTT
>TRBJ2-7|NA|TRBV6-6|many
CASSPGAGVYEQYF
TGTGCCAGCAGCCCCGGGGCAGGGGTCTACGAGCAGTACTTC
>TRBJ1-1|NA|TRBV9|many
CASSVGQEGRAFF
TGTGCCAGCAGCGTAGGACAGGAAGGGAGGGCTTTCTTT
>TRBJ1-1|NA|TRBV29-1|many
CSGEITEAFF
TGCAGCGGCGAGATCACTGAAGCTTTCTTT
>TRBJ2-2|TRBD1|TRBV7-8|many
CASSPGTGDLGELFF
TGTGCCAGCAGCCCGGGGACAGGGGACCTCGGGGAGCTGTTTTTT
>TRBJ2-5|NA|TRBV5-1|many
CASIPGTGWVETQYF
TGCGCCAGCATCCCCGGAACAGGGTGGGTGGAGACCCAGTACTTC
>TRBJ1-1|NA|TRBV4-3|NA
CASSQVAEGTEAFF
TGCGCCAGCAGCCAAGTCGCAGAGGGGACTGAAGCTTTCTTT
>TRBJ1-6|NA|TRBV20-1|NA
CSATDDYRYNSPLHF
TGCAGTGCTACTGACGACTACCGATATAATTCACCCCTCCACTTT
>TRBJ2-7|NA|TRBV28|many
CASSLRGGDLYEQYF
TGTGCCAGCAGTTTACGGGGTGGCGACCTCTACGAGCAGTACTTC
>TRBJ2-1|TRBD1|TRBV30|NA
CAWRPPRDRGVDEQFF
TGTGCCTGGAGACCGCCCCGGGACAGGGGAGTCGATGAGCAGTTCTTC
>TRBJ1-1|NA|TRBV29-1|NA
CSVGAGSEASF
NA
>TRBJ2-2|TRBD2|TRBV7-2|NA
CASSFRTSGSGTGELFF
TGTGCCAGCAGCTTTCGGACTAGCGGGAGTGGCACCGGGGAGCTGTTTTTT
>TRBJ2-7|NA|TRBV7-8|many
CASSLALTGGLDEQYF
TGTGCCAGCAGCTTAGCTTTGACAGGCGGTTTGGACGAGCAGTACTTC
>TRBJ1-2|NA|TRBV29-1|NA
CSVVGAGDYGYTF
TGCAGCGTGGTCGGGGCAGGCGATTATGGCTACACCTTC
>TRBJ2-7|TRBD1|TRBV27|many
CASSWDRGREQYF
TGTGCCAGCAGTTGGGACAGGGGGCGTGAGCAGTACTTC
>TRBJ2-7|TRBD2|TRBV7-3|few
CASSPMFHRGETTYEQYF
TGTGCCAGCAGCCCCATGTTCCACCGGGGGGAGACTACCTACGAGCAGTACTTC
>TRBJ2-1|TRBD2|TRBV11-2|few
CASSFRRERANEQFF
TGTGCCAGCAGCTTTCGGCGGGAGAGGGCCAATGAGCAGTTCTTC
>TRBJ1-2|NA|TRBV12-3/TRBV12-4|NA
CASSFLDRGTNYGYTF
TGTGCCAGCAGTTTTTTAGATCGGGGGACTAACTATGGCTACACCTTC
>TRBJ2-5|TRBD2|TRBV24-1|NA
CATSERGKETQYF
TGTGCCACCAGCGAGCGGGGGAAAGAGACCCAGTACTTC
>TRBJ2-7|NA|TRBV5-5|few
CASRDEPYEQYF
TGTGCCAGCCGGGACGAGCCCTACGAGCAGTACTTC
>TRBJ1-2|NA|TRBV9|many
CASSSSTEPDGYTF
TGTGCCAGCAGCTCTTCCACAGAACCTGATGGCTACACCTTC
>TRBJ1-4|NA|TRBV7-9|many
CASSSETPANEKLFF
TGTGCCAGCAGCTCGGAGACTCCAGCTAATGAAAAACTGTTTTTT
>TRBJ2-5|NA|TRBV28|few
CASSPGAADGWYQETQYF
TGTGCCAGCAGTCCCGGGGCGGCGGATGGCTGGTACCAAGAGACCCAGTACTTC
>TRBJ2-3|NA|TRBV11-2|NA
CASSWGGGPADTQYF
TGTGCCAGCAGCTGGGGGGGGGGCCCGGCAGATACGCAGTATTTT
>TRBJ1-1|NA|TRBV4-3|few
CASSQGLAYTEAFF
TGCGCCAGCAGCCAAGGACTGGCTTACACTGAAGCTTTCTTT
>TRBJ2-5|NA|TRBV5-6|many
CASSSWPPGRQETQYF
TGTGCCAGCAGCTCCTGGCCTCCAGGGAGACAAGAGACCCAGTACTTC
>TRBJ2-3|TRBD2|TRBV11-2|NA
CASSLGSLAGEDLQYF
TGTGCCAGCAGCTTAGGATCACTAGCGGGAGAGGACCTTCAGTATTTT
>TRBJ2-7|NA|TRBV6-2/TRBV6-3|once
CASSSAAYEQSF
TGTGCCAGCAGTTCAGCGGCCTACGAGCAGTCCTTC
>TRBJ1-2|TRBD1|TRBV5-1|few
CASSLLDRGSNYGYTF
TGCGCCAGCAGCTTGCTCGACAGGGGCTCCAACTATGGCTACACCTTC
>TRBJ2-1|NA|TRBV20-1|NA
CSARSANYYNEQFF
TGCAGTGCTCGGTCCGCAAACTACTACAATGAGCAGTTCTTC
>TRBJ1-4|NA|TRBV28|once
CASSSVYDREELFF
TGTGCCAGCAGCTCAGTCTATGACCGAGAAGAACTGTTTTTT
>TRBJ1-5|NA|TRBV30|many
CASQDSSNSNQPQHF
TGTGCCTCACAAGACAGCAGCAATAGCAATCAGCCCCAGCATTTT
>TRBJ2-5|TRBD2|TRBV7-9|NA
CASSPPRRGVETQYF
TGTGCCAGCAGCCCCCCCCGGCGGGGGGTAGAGACCCAGTACTTC
>TRBJ1-4|NA|TRBV9|NA
CARSAKTRSGEKLFF
TGTGCCCGCAGCGCGAAGACTAGGTCAGGAGAAAAACTGTTTTTT
>TRBJ2-7|NA|TRBV11-2|NA
CARRLGGALSYAQYF
TGTGCCCGCCGCTTAGGGGGGGCCCTCTCCTACGCGCAGTACTTC
>TRBJ2-5|TRBD2|TRBV6-2/TRBV6-3|NA
CASSLSSGQETQYF
TGTGCCAGCAGTCTTTCTAGCGGTCAAGAGACCCAGTACTTC
>TRBJ2-5|TRBD2|TRBV9|once
CASSAVTSIATQYF
TGTGCCAGCAGCGCCGTGACTAGCATTGCGACCCAGTACTTC